This T cell receptor beta chain derives from a study of T and B cells in COVID-19 patients. Looking at the study overall: Of about 19 active-infection patients, 12 were critically ill with mechanical ventilation or extracorporeal membrane oxygenation. Comorbidities linked to unfavorable COVID-19 outcome were present in about 90% of the 20 active-infection patients.

TRB rearrangements were amplified by multiplex PCR with BIOMED2 TRB-A/B primers. TCRdb reprocessed the multiplex PCR reads via MiXCR and lists one record per CDR3 protein. Altogether over a thousand distinct CDR3 sequences are present, roughly 29% being singletons, with the ten largest covering 77%. TRB was amplified from about 260-540 ng of blood genomic DNA. This CDR3 comprises 16 residues. Germline V gives CDR1 DFQATT, CDR2 SNEGSKA (reference sequence). Trimming stripped 3 bases from V and 5 bases from J, with 23 bases between. Sequenced sample: blood. V is TRBV20-1 and J is TRBJ2-7, with D possibly being TRBD2 (7 bases). This TCR derives from a human donor with active COVID-19. The chain's CDR3 is CSARRGGDRERNEQYF. CDR3 in DNA: TGCAGTGCTAGGAGGGGGGGCGACCGTGAGAGGAACGAGCAGTACTTC.